This is a list of T cell receptor beta chains from one sample in a study of blood T cell repertoires in COVID-19. Some clones are missing from TCRdb's copy, which holds only in-frame ones; the method was immunoSEQ multiplex PCR. The table records about 230,000 clones, 75% to 90% of them present only once. Sequenced input: peripheral blood. All receptors come from a woman in her 70s with active or convalescent COVID-19. Each CDR3 is given without its conserved first and last residue. Each record gives: CDR3 length, V gene, J gene, CDR3 protein.

>12|TRBV6-5|TRBJ2-7
ASSYGTEFSEQY
>9|TRBV20-1|TRBJ1-2
SAPRWYGYT
>15|TRBV5-1|TRBJ2-3
ASSLAGGTIQVDTQY
>14|TRBV5-4|TRBJ2-2
ASSSLAGGITGELF
>14|TRBV19|TRBJ2-3
ASSNRRGQGTDTQY
>14|TRBV2|TRBJ2-2
ASSELAVQNTGELF
>11|TRBV6-5|TRBJ1-1
ASSYLANTEAF
>13|TRBV24-1|TRBJ2-5
ATSAPGQGGETQY
>16|TRBV4-1|TRBJ1-1
ASRQNKGTGAMNTEAF
>12|TRBV7-9|TRBJ1-6
ASSFPGANSPLH
>12|TRBV2|TRBJ2-7
ASTLAGGPLEQY
>14|TRBV25-1|TRBJ1-1
ASSVGDSLLDTEAF
>12|TRBV7-9|TRBJ1-1
ASSSLTGASEAF
>12|TRBV18|TRBJ2-6
ASSPSSGANVLT
>13|TRBV7-2|TRBJ1-5
ASSLWGGGHQPQH
>10|TRBV2|TRBJ1-3
ASKADGDTIY
>11|TRBV4-1|TRBJ2-7
ASSGTSGYEQY
>14|TRBV4-3|TRBJ2-1
ASSLRTSGPYNEQF
>12|TRBV6-5|TRBJ2-5
ASSATGFGETQY
>13|TRBV7-3|TRBJ2-1
ASSFRGGANNEQF
>11|TRBV30|TRBJ1-6
ARKEQINSPLH
>12|TRBV11-3|TRBJ1-6
ASSLSGDNSPLH
>11|TRBV12-3/TRBV12-4|TRBJ1-2
ASRGQGAYGYT
>12|TRBV3-1/TRBV3-2|TRBJ1-1
ASSHLGQNTEAF